The 21 T cell receptor beta chains below all came from one sample that was sequenced in a study of blood T cell repertoires in COVID-19. Clones were sequenced by immunoSEQ multiplex PCR, and TCRdb holds only the in-frame ones, with some missing. The sample has about 74,000 clones; roughly 86% are singletons. The sequenced sample was peripheral blood. These receptors were obtained from a man between 65 and 79 years old with acute or convalescent COVID-19.

This clone was seen a single time. The chain links TRBV11-2 to TRBJ2-7; TRBD2 aligns across 7 bases. This CDR3 has 16 amino acids. Trimming took 2 bases from V and 0 from J; bases not matched to a gene: 7. Germline assignment: CDR1 SGHAT and CDR2 FQNNGV. The CDR3 reads CASSLTPAGASYEQYF. The CDR3 bases are TGTGCCAGCAGCTTAACCCCCGCGGGAGCCTCCTACGAGCAGTACTTC.

This chain uses TRBV7-3 with TRBJ1-2; D not certain. V dropped 4 bases and J dropped 4 bases, with 10 bases sitting between them. The CDR3 is 13 residues long. CDR1 and CDR2 from the germline V gene are SGHTA and FQGTGA. The CDR3 loop reads CASSSRRGYGYTF. The CDR3, as DNA: TGTGCCAGCAGCTCCCGGCGGGGCTATGGCTACACCTTC.

This chain connects TRBV2 to TRBJ2-2; possibly TRBD2 for D (6 bases). Germline assignment: CDR1 SNHLY and CDR2 FYNNEI. The CDR3 runs to 14 residues. Trimming removed 8 bases from V and 1 base from J, with 11 bases in between. The CDR3 here is CASEREVNTGELFF. The CDR3 coding sequence is TGTGCCAGCGAAAGGGAGGTGAACACCGGGGAGCTGTTTTTT.

The chain has TRBV6-5 and TRBJ2-3, with D perhaps matching TRBD2 (6 bases). Trimming shortened V by 2 bases and J by 4 bases, and 16 bases separated the two germline ends. Germline V gene data show CDR1 as MNHEY and CDR2 as SVGAGI. The CDR3 contains 16 residues. The CDR3 nucleotides read TGTGCCAGCAGTTACCTGGGCGGGGCCGGGGCAGATACGCAGTATTTT. It translates to CASSYLGGAGADTQYF.

This chain joins TRBV28 and TRBJ1-2; weak D call: TRBD1 (5 bases). CDR3 length: 12 residues. Trimming removed 5 bases at V and 6 bases at J, with 10 bases between. Germline V gene lookup returns CDR1 MDHEN and CDR2 SYDVKM. This CDR3 is CASSLRGNGYTF. The CDR3 coding sequence is TGTGCCAGCAGTCTCCGGGGGAATGGCTACACCTTC.

This clone was seen a handful of times. V usage is TRBV5-8 and J usage is TRBJ2-5; TRBD2 matches 9 bases. Trimming at V came to 3 bases and at J to 2 bases, leaving 8 bases not matched to a gene. The CDR3 loop spans 16 amino acids. The germline V gene encodes CDR1 SGHTS and CDR2 YDEGEE. The CDR3 sequence: CASSSFRLAEQETQYF. CDR3 DNA: TGTGCCAGCAGCTCTTTCCGACTAGCGGAACAAGAGACCCAGTACTTC.

This clone occurred once. V gene TRBV27 combines with J gene TRBJ2-3; tentatively, D is TRBD1 (5 bases). The germline gives CDR1 MNHEY, CDR2 SMNVEV (reference sequence). V lost 4 bases, J lost 2 bases, and 13 bases lay in between. The length of the CDR3 is 15 residues. The CDR3 DNA follows: TGTGCCAGCAGTTCTACAGGACAACCCACAGATACGCAGTATTTT. Translating gives CASSSTGQPTDTQYF.

In this sample, this clone turned up a few times. The chain recombines TRBV28 with TRBJ2-7; D perhaps matches TRBD1 (5 bases). Germline loops: CDR1 MDHEN, CDR2 SYDVKM. V was pared by 2 bases and J by 0 bases, with 11 bases between. The CDR3 has 15 residues. CDR3 sequence reads: CASSLPRVSSYEQYF. The CDR3 coding sequence is TGTGCCAGCAGTTTACCCAGGGTCAGCTCCTACGAGCAGTACTTC.

The rearrangement links TRBV7-3 to TRBJ2-7; weak D call: TRBD2 (7 bases). Deletions cut 5 bases from V and 3 bases from J, with 17 bases between. The CDR3 is 15 amino acids. Germline V gene data show CDR1 as SGHTA and CDR2 as FQGTGA. The CDR3 region is CASSPGASGYYEQYF. The CDR3 DNA is TGTGCCAGCAGCCCAGGGGCTAGCGGTTACTACGAGCAGTACTTC.

The table lists this clone with a count of one. V is TRBV29-1 and J is TRBJ1-1; TRBD1 might be the D (5 bases). Germline CDR1 SQVTM, CDR2 ANQGSEA. V lost 8 bases to trimming and J lost 10 bases, with 17 bases between them. CDR3 length: 11 amino acids. In DNA, the CDR3 is TGCAGCTCCGGGGGGGAAGCAGGAGCTTTCTTT. Translation gives CSSGGEAGAFF. Full variable domain (remainder filled in from reference TRBV29-1 and TRBJ1-1): SAVISQKPSRDICQRGTSLTIQCQVDSQVTMMFWYRQQPGQSLTLIATANQGSEATYESGFVIDKFPISRPNLTFSTLTVSNMSPEDSSIYLCSSGGEAGAFFGQGTRLTVV.

The genes are TRBV5-1 and TRBJ2-5, with 14 positions matching TRBD2. From germline, CDR1 is SGHRS and CDR2 YFSETQ. CDR3 size: 16 residues. The J segment lost 5 bases and the V segment lost 5 bases, leaving 8 bases of the junction unmatched. As DNA, the CDR3 is TGCGCCAGCAGGGCCGGGACTAGCGGGAGTCGGGAGACCCAGTACTTC. Protein: CASRAGTSGSRETQYF.

The V call is TRBV27, the J call TRBJ2-1; D is undetermined. This CDR3 spans 12 amino acids. The V and J ends lost 1 base and 9 bases respectively, with 7 bases between them. Looked up from germline, CDR1 is MNHEY and CDR2 is SMNVEV (reference sequence). The DNA of the CDR3 is TGTGCCAGCAGTTTATACGCAGGTGAGCAGTTCTTC. It codes for CASSLYAGEQFF.

This chain joins TRBV3-1 (or the pseudogene TRBV3-2) and TRBJ2-1; maybe TRBD1 (5 bases). The CDR3 has 15 residues. The germline gives CDR1 LGHDT, CDR2 YNNKEL (reference sequence). V lost 3 bases and J lost 9, with 18 bases in between. CDR3 sequence: CASSHVQGVEGEQFF. CDR3 DNA sequence: TGTGCCAGCAGCCACGTCCAGGGTGTCGAAGGTGAGCAGTTCTTC.

This clone was picked up one time. The CDR3 reads CASSLRGMGQETQYF. The CDR3, as DNA: TGCGCCAGCAGCTTGAGAGGGATGGGGCAAGAGACCCAGTACTTC. The rearrangement links TRBV5-1 to TRBJ2-5; D is perhaps TRBD2 (5 bases). The ends were cut back, 1 base at V and 2 bases at J, with 12 bases in the middle. CDR1 is SGHRS and CDR2 is YFSETQ in the germline V gene. The CDR3 runs to 15 residues.

The chain couples TRBV7-9 to TRBJ2-5; D is possibly TRBD2 (6 bases). Per germline, CDR1 SEHNR and CDR2 FQNEAQ (reference sequence). With 5 bases removed from V and 7 bases from J, the gap between germline ends came to 14 bases. CDR3 length: 13 amino acids. This chain's CDR3 is CASSPGLRGTQYF. The CDR3 DNA is TGTGCCAGCAGCCCGGGACTCCGGGGGACCCAGTACTTC.

The chain joins TRBV7-9 to TRBJ2-5; 9 bases map to TRBD1. CDR3 length equals 14 residues. Germline CDR1 is SEHNR and CDR2 is FQNEAQ (reference sequence). The V segment lost 3 bases and the J segment 5 bases; nucleotides outside the gene matches: 4. This CDR3 is CASSLTGGWETQYF. The CDR3 DNA reads as TGTGCCAGCAGCTTGACAGGGGGGTGGGAGACCCAGTACTTC.

The chain has TRBV9 and TRBJ1-1; D unclear. This CDR3 contains 15 residues. In germline, CDR1 is SGDLS, CDR2 YYNGEE. The V end lost 0 bases, the J end lost 3 bases, and 12 bases lay between the germline ends. The CDR3 loop is CASSVAADGYTEAFF. CDR3 sequence (DNA): TGTGCCAGCAGCGTAGCGGCCGACGGGTACACTGAAGCTTTCTTT.

The rearrangement links TRBV27 to TRBJ2-1; no reliable D call. The CDR3 covers 15 residues. V was clipped by 2 bases and J by 0 bases, with 8 bases between them. In germline, CDR1 is MNHEY, CDR2 SMNVEV (reference sequence). CDR3 sequence: CASSLRTNSYNEQFF. CDR3 nucleotide sequence: TGTGCCAGCAGTTTACGAACAAACTCCTACAATGAGCAGTTCTTC.

The chain links TRBV6-2 or TRBV6-3 to TRBJ2-7; 8 bases agree with TRBD2. The CDR3 loop spans 19 amino acids. The V gene's germline CDR1 is MNHEY and CDR2 SVGEGT. V lost 6 bases, J lost 2 bases, and 21 bases stayed unmatched. CDR3: CASSAAKYPSGQNTYEQYF. In DNA, the CDR3 is TGTGCCAGCAGCGCCGCCAAATATCCTAGCGGGCAAAACACCTACGAGCAGTACTTC.

The V and J genes are TRBV27 and TRBJ2-2; possible D gene TRBD1, 6 bases. With 8 bases removed from V and 0 bases from J, the gap between germline ends came to 13 bases. Germline V gives CDR1 MNHEY, CDR2 SMNVEV (reference sequence). There are 15 residues in the CDR3. CDR3 amino acids: CASSRDRTNTGELFF. DNA for the CDR3: TGTGCCAGCTCCAGAGACAGGACGAACACCGGGGAGCTGTTTTTT.

The chain couples TRBV7-8 to TRBJ2-7; the match to TRBD1 covers 7 bases. The germline CDR1 and CDR2 sequences are SGHVS and FQNEAQ. V trimming: 6 bases; J trimming: 5 bases; junction bases outside the gene matches: 13. The CDR3 contains 15 residues. Here the CDR3 reads CASRMTGTVSHEQYF. The CDR3 DNA follows: TGTGCCAGCAGAATGACAGGGACAGTTTCCCACGAGCAGTACTTC.